These 12 T cell receptor beta chains originate from one sample sequenced in a study of T cell responses to AZD1222 COVID-19 vaccine. TCRdb keeps only in-frame clones here, not all; method: immunoSEQ multiplex PCR. The sample consists of about 150,000 clones, approximately 89% of them appearing once. The sequencing here drew on peripheral blood, taken 28 days after the second AZD1222 dose. Receptors originate from an adult who received the AZD1222 COVID-19 vaccine.

The rearrangement links TRBV6-5 to TRBJ1-2, with TRBD1 matching 9 bases. V trimming: 8 bases; J trimming: 3 bases; junction bases outside the gene matches: 10. The CDR3 has 15 residues. Germline values: CDR1 MNHEY, CDR2 SVGAGI. The CDR3 sequence is CASRPTGGADYGYTF. CDR3 bases: TGTGCCAGCCGGCCCACAGGGGGCGCCGACTATGGCTACACCTTC.

The rearrangement joins TRBV19 to TRBJ1-1; a possible D gene is TRBD1 (5 bases). Germline V gene sequence: CDR1 LNHDA, CDR2 SQIVND (reference sequence). Trimming took off 10 bases at V and 5 bases at J, with 11 bases between the two ends. This CDR3 contains 11 residues. The CDR3 DNA reads as TGTGCCATGGGGCGGGGGACTGAAGCTTTCTTT. Encoded protein: CAMGRGTEAFF.

V gene TRBV9 combines with J gene TRBJ1-4; D is ambiguous. The CDR3 sequence is 16 residues long. Germline CDR1 SGDLS, CDR2 YYNGEE. V was clipped by 0 bases and J by 10 bases, with 19 bases between them. The CDR3 DNA sequence: TGTGCCAGCAGCGTAGATGTGGGTTCGGGGAGCGGAAAACTGTTTTTT. Amino acids: CASSVDVGSGSGKLFF. The variable domain in full, completed from reference TRBV9 and TRBJ1-4, reads DSGVTQTPKHLITATGQRVTLRCSPRSGDLSVYWYQQSLDQGLQFLIQYYNGEERAKGNILERFSAQQFPDLHSELNLSSLELGDSALYFCASSVDVGSGSGKLFFGSGTQLSVL.

Only one count was recorded for this clone. The V and J genes are TRBV7-9 and TRBJ2-3, with TRBD2 identical over 11 bases. Trimming took 5 bases from V and 4 from J; bases not matched to a gene: 5. Germline CDR1 is SEHNR and CDR2 is FQNEAQ (reference sequence). The CDR3 has 15 residues. CDR3 sequence (DNA): TGTGCCAGCAGCATGCCTAGCGGGGGGCCAGATACGCAGTATTTT. This codes for CASSMPSGGPDTQYF.

The chain joins TRBV5-1 to TRBJ2-1, with TRBD2 identical over 9 bases. The V gene's germline CDR1 is SGHRS and CDR2 YFSETQ. J was trimmed by 4 bases and V by 0 bases; bases with no gene match: 11. This CDR3 region has 18 residues. The CDR3 reads CASSLAAGGGALYNEQFF. In DNA form, the CDR3 reads TGCGCCAGCAGCTTGGCCGCGGGCGGGGGGGCCTTGTACAATGAGCAGTTCTTC.

This sequence joins TRBV3-1 (or the pseudogene TRBV3-2) and TRBJ2-7; tentatively, D is TRBD1 (6 bases). The V end was cut by 1 base, the J end by 2 bases, with 12 bases between. The CDR3 has 15 amino acids. Germline values: CDR1 LGHDT, CDR2 YNNKEL (reference sequence). CDR3 region: CASSQVPGATYEQYF. Here the CDR3 DNA reads TGTGCCAGCAGCCAAGTACCAGGGGCCACCTACGAGCAGTACTTC.

The CDR3 protein is CASSLVRTSANNEQFF. CDR3 DNA: TGTGCCAGCAGCTTAGTTAGGACTAGCGCTAACAATGAGCAGTTCTTC. The V and J genes are TRBV5-6 and TRBJ2-1; TRBD2 matches at 9 bases. Germline assignment: CDR1 SGHDT and CDR2 YYEEEE. The CDR3 loop spans 16 amino acids. J was trimmed by 5 bases and V by 2 bases; bases with no gene match: 8.

The V and J genes are TRBV4-1 and TRBJ2-7; 9 bases match TRBD2. Germline V gene sequence: CDR1 MGHRA, CDR2 YSYEKL. Trimming removed 6 bases from V and 2 bases from J; junction bases left unmatched: 8. The CDR3 runs to 15 residues. The CDR3 coding sequence is TGCGCCAGCAGACAATCTAGCGGGGCGACCTACGAGCAGTACTTC. This encodes CASRQSSGATYEQYF.

The gene calls are TRBV9 and TRBJ2-1; D gene ambiguous. Germline lookup yields CDR1 SGDLS and CDR2 YYNGEE. The CDR3 spans 15 residues. The V gene lost 4 bases and the J gene lost 8 bases, with 19 bases spanning the gap. CDR3 nucleotides: TGTGCCAGCAGCCAAACTACCCAAAGCTGGGATGAGCAGTTCTTC. This codes for CASSQTTQSWDEQFF.

This chain joins TRBV6-5 and TRBJ2-1; 11 positions match TRBD2. The germline gives CDR1 MNHEY, CDR2 SVGAGI. The J segment lost 10 bases and the V segment lost 8 bases, leaving 4 bases of the junction unmatched. This CDR3 is built from 12 residues. The CDR3 DNA sequence: TGTGCCAGCCATAGACTAGCGGGAGAGCAGTTCTTC. Translating it yields CASHRLAGEQFF.

This chain uses TRBV28 with TRBJ1-4; TRBD1 matches 7 bases. The germline V gene encodes CDR1 MDHEN and CDR2 SYDVKM. The V segment lost 3 bases and the J segment 14 bases; nucleotides outside the gene matches: 12. The CDR3 is 14 residues long. The CDR3 sequence is CASSFGGQGVSLFF. CDR3 DNA sequence: TGTGCCAGCAGTTTTGGGGGGCAGGGGGTCTCTCTGTTTTTT. Looking up the rest from reference TRBV28 and TRBJ1-4 gives the full variable domain: DVKVTQSSRYLVKRTGEKVFLECVQDMDHENMFWYRQDPGLGLRLIYFSYDVKMKEKGDIPEGYSVSREKKERFSLILESASTNQTSMYLCASSFGGQGVSLFFGSGTQLSVL.

The rearrangement uses TRBV7-8 and TRBJ1-4; tentatively, D is TRBD1 (5 bases). Trimming pared 1 base from V and 3 bases from J, leaving 12 bases between. CDR1 is SGHVS and CDR2 is FQNEAQ in the germline V gene. The CDR3 covers 16 residues. CDR3 region: CASSLDVGGANEKLFF. CDR3 in DNA: TGTGCCAGCAGCTTAGATGTGGGGGGGGCTAATGAAAAACTGTTTTTT. The full variable domain, its missing parts supplied by reference TRBV7-8 and TRBJ1-4, is GAGVSQSPRYKVAKRGQDVALRCDPISGHVSLFWYQQALGQGPEFLTYFQNEAQLDKSGLPSDRFFAERPEGSVSTLKIQRTQQEDSAVYLCASSLDVGGANEKLFFGSGTQLSVL.